This T cell receptor (beta chain) was observed in a study of STAT5B mutations in CD4+ large granular lymphocyte leukemia. Points on this clone: The antigen is not known.

Findings and caveats of the study: No patients shared main leukemic clonotypes, though roughly 27% appeared at low frequency elsewhere.

TCRdb's table, derived via immunoSEQ multiplex PCR, lists solely in-frame clones and lacks some. The sample has 45,000 to 50,000 clones, 80% to 85% seen once. Deletions cut 1 base from V and 1 base from J, with 11 bases between. The length of the CDR3 is 16 residues. Germline V gene sequence: CDR1 KGHSH, CDR2 LQKENI. The chain joins TRBV18 to TRBJ2-1; D call uncertain. Material: CD4+ T cells from blood buffy coats. This TCR was recovered from a human donor in good health. The CDR3 spells CASSPRPAPSYNEQFF. The CDR3 nucleotides are TGTGCCAGCTCACCACGGCCAGCCCCTTCCTACAATGAGCAGTTCTTC. Full variable domain (remainder filled in from reference TRBV18 and TRBJ2-1): NAGVMQNPRHLVRRRGQEARLRCSPMKGHSHVYWYRQLPEEGLKFMVYLQKENIIDESGMPKERFSAEFPKEGPSILRIQQVVRGDSAAYFCASSPRPAPSYNEQFFGPGTRLTVL.